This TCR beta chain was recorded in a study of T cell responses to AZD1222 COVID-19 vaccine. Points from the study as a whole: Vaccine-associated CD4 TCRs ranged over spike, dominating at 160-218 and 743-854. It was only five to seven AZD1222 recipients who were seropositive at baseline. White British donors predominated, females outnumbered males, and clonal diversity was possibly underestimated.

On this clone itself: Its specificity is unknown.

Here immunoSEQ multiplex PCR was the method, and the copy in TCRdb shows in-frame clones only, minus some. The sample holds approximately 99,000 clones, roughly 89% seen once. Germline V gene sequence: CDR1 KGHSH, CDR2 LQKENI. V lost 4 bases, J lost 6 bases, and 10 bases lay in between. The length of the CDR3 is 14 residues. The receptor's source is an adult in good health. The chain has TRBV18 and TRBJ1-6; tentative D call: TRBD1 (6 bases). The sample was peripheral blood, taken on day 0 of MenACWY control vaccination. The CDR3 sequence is CASSQGGPNSPLHF. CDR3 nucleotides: TGTGCCAGCTCACAGGGGGGACCTAATTCACCCCTCCACTTT.